A single T cell receptor (beta chain) is shown here with its context. This record comes from a study of blood T cell repertoires in COVID-19. For the study at large: The analysed material was cDNA or gDNA that came from T cells, B-cell-depleted T cells, or PBMCs.

TCRdb's table, derived via immunoSEQ multiplex PCR, lists solely in-frame clones and lacks some. This table holds about 76,000 clones, around 80% found once. The sample consisted of peripheral blood. The sequence derives from a woman aged 55-70 years with acute or convalescent COVID-19.

Here the CDR3 reads CASSPENRVEAFF. In nucleotides, the CDR3 is TGTGCCAGTAGTCCCGAAAACAGGGTCGAAGCTTTCTTT. V gene TRBV19 combines with J gene TRBJ1-1; D may be TRBD1 (6 bases). The CDR3 contains 13 residues. The V gene's germline CDR1 is LNHDA and CDR2 SQIVND (reference sequence). V lost 5 bases and J 8 bases, leaving 15 bases between the germline ends.